This T cell receptor beta chain originates from a study of a mutant IDH1 vaccine in newly diagnosed glioma. Study context: In some groups vaccination began 4-6 weeks post-radiotherapy; others received it with temozolomide. Every participant had undergone radiotherapy, temozolomide, or both before, and most underwent both. Visit V12 was conducted at week 35 as the safety follow-up. Visit V13 came later, at week 47.

The CDR3 consists of 12 residues. Per the germline V gene, CDR1 is SGHAT and CDR2 is FQNNGV. Trimming took off 2 bases at V and 9 bases at J, with 8 bases between the two ends. Time point reported: week 35, safety follow-up. Doses of 300 ug of mutant IDH1 20-mer peptide were given with topical imiquimod. Patients in the study were vaccinated eight times, receiving shots in weeks 1, 3, 5, 7, 11, 15, 19 and 23. Of note for this clone: No antigen is known for it.

TCRdb's table, derived via immunoSEQ multiplex PCR, lists solely in-frame clones and lacks some. The sample holds 60,000 or so clones, under 90% seen once. The source is a man aged 30-40 years with glioma. The gene calls are TRBV11-2 and TRBJ2-1, with D perhaps matching TRBD1 (6 bases). This material consisted of PBMCs, taken from a glioma patient whose treatment included an IDH1 peptide vaccine. The CDR3 DNA reads TGTGCCAGCAGCTTACAGGGGATTGAGCAGTTCTTC. Residues: CASSLQGIEQFF.